The clone carrying this TCR beta chain is medium-sized. Its antigen is currently unknown. TCRdb fed the 5' RACE reads into MiXCR, producing one record per CDR3 protein. The sample has about 13,000 distinct CDR3 sequences, 6.6% seen once. This CDR3 is built from 18 residues. Germline lookup yields CDR1 DFQATT and CDR2 SNEGSKA (reference sequence). V lost 4 bases, J lost 1 base, and 25 bases lay in between. The data were taken from a study of spatial heterogeneity in lung cancer. General study findings and limits: Ubiquitous and regional nonsynonymous mutations were tracked by counts of ubiquitous and regional expanded TCRs, respectively. Counts of expanded intratumoral alpha and beta TCRs tracked tumor mutation counts.

Indicated time point: sample taken at primary tumor resection. The chain recombines TRBV20-1 with TRBJ1-2; a weak D match, TRBD1 (6 bases). The sequenced sample was lung tumor tissue, obtained at surgery. The receptor was isolated from a female donor with early-stage non-small cell lung cancer. The CDR3 spells CSATGGIGSQALNYGYTF. CDR3 in DNA: TGCAGTGCTACGGGGGGCATCGGGTCACAAGCCCTTAACTATGGCTACACCTTC.